This TCR beta chain was sequenced for a study of blood T cell repertoires in COVID-19. The method was immunoSEQ multiplex PCR; TCRdb's version includes in-frame clones alone and lacks a portion of them. The sample shows 60,000 to 80,000 clones, over 85% of them seen only once. Deletions cut 0 bases from V and 0 bases from J, with 10 bases between. CDR1 is PRHDT and CDR2 is FYEKMQ in the germline V gene (reference sequence). This CDR3 comprises 16 residues. The TCR was taken from a human donor in a cohort sampled during active COVID-19. Input material: peripheral blood. The gene calls are TRBV13 and TRBJ2-3; no reliable D call. The chain's CDR3 is CASSLGRPLSTDTQYF. The CDR3 DNA follows: TGTGCCAGCAGCTTAGGGCGCCCCCTTAGCACAGATACGCAGTATTTT.